This TCR beta chain was recorded in a study of cytomegalovirus exposure and HLA in healthy donors (TCRdb year 2017). In terms of the full investigation: According to an earlier analysis of 587 of the donors, about 180 million T cells yielded roughly 110 million unique TCR beta sequences and 276 Gb of sequence data. Roughly 300 gigabases of sequencing data and tens of millions of unique TCR sequences were included in an early release covering over 600 HLA-typed donors. The genetic ancestry cluster associated with self-reported Caucasian donors included around 76% of the roughly 390 genotyped donors. The study aimed to test whether cataloging public T cell receptors could reveal signatures of past pathogen exposure. Using immunosequencing, the study profiled T cell repertoires from around 670 subjects and related those repertoires to cytomegalovirus serostatus. Along with the 666-subject first cohort, a separate validation cohort of over a hundred different subjects was used. To predict cytomegalovirus infection status, the study brought together high-throughput TCR immunosequencing, statistical association of individual TCRs with disease status, and machine learning. To study patterns of TCR occurrence, a later analysis re-analyzed previously published TCR beta repertoires from 700 or so donors and added high-resolution HLA genotyping. The later analysis used no new phenotypic data to find candidate immune exposures, relying instead on TCR beta sequences and their occurrence across donors. An earlier analysis of around 540 of the donors applied high-throughput TCR beta sequencing to assess whether each TCR beta V gene segment acted as functional or pseudogenic. Donor age, sex, ethnicity and CMV serostatus were compiled alongside the repertoire data. In a later genetic analysis, genome-wide SNP genotypes for about three fifths of the 666 donors were used, and that subset was treated as a discovery cohort. Every repertoire in the discovery cohort had been generated on one and the same sequencing platform. HLA typing included class I and class II loci at four-digit resolution. Typing coverage varied by locus: roughly 620-630 donors for A, B, C, DRB1 and DQB1; about 520 for DQA1; some 610 for DPA1; 400 to 480 for DPB1. A handful of DR-DQ haplotypes were handled as single units for association and clustering because linkage in the cohort was strong. On average, roughly 250,000 unique TCR beta nucleotide sequences were sequenced per donor among fewer than 500 genotyped donors of the cohort, with roughly 20% of those sequences being non-productive. Broad study findings and their caveats: When HLA alleles, especially DR and DQ, strongly co-occurred, TCR associations were difficult to assign to individual alleles. According to the authors, the approach could potentially be generalized to other disease states and immunological phenotypes. A later analysis found that most CMV-associated TCR beta chains appeared HLA-restricted, with HLA associations seemingly driven largely by CMV exposure. Sequencing depth was assumed to be roughly uniform across donors in the presence/absence analyses, though that assumption may not hold. Some IMGT-functional V segments, including TRBV6-2 and TRBV6-3, could not be distinguished by the 87-base-pair reads and were therefore excluded. A further reported finding was that TCR beta sequences accurately predicted the HLA-A and HLA-B alleles for most subjects in the first cohort. In vitro tests confirmed that a few of the cytomegalovirus-associated TCR beta chains recognize cytomegalovirus antigens. The classifier was reported to diagnose cytomegalovirus status with high specificity and sensitivity in both the original and validation cohorts. Immune exposure information for the cohort was limited to CMV serostatus. In this cohort, only TCR beta chains were sequenced, and detectable features were limited by the absence of alpha or paired-chain data. Compared with equally common non-associated chains, HLA-associated TCR beta chains in a later analysis were more clonally expanded and had lower generation probabilities. A later genetic analysis reported fewer N-insertions in productive TCRs among donors in an Asian-associated ancestry cluster than the roughly 700-donor mean. Correlated functional status among segregating V segments might reflect linkage disequilibrium, but an unknown experimental factor could not be ruled out. Because some donors lacked HLA typing at each locus, the association tests relied only on the typed subset. A later analysis reported that several top co-occurrence clusters appeared linked to parvovirus B19, influenza, CMV and Epstein-Barr virus. Specific HLA alleles were associated with around 18,000 TCR beta sequences at a false discovery rate of 0.05 in a later analysis. The study listed around 160 TCR beta chains as associated with cytomegalovirus. In an earlier analysis of fewer than 750 of the donors, most TCR beta V segments were observed in productive rearrangements about 87% or about 30% of the time, broadly matching IMGT annotations. A cluster of highly shared sequence variants was judged likely to represent a technical artifact of the sequencing pipeline. Across donors, most TCR sequences were observed very rarely, whereas some public TCRs were present in many individuals. V-gene and J-gene trimming of TCR beta chains was associated with a missense DCLRE1C variant in a later genetic analysis, and the association was replicated in an independent cohort. A later analysis found that TCR association rates varied across HLA loci, with DRB1 alleles showing the most associated TCRs and HLA-C alleles the fewest. Over 15 rarely observed V segments, including chromosome 9 orphons, were excluded from the earlier analysis of 550 to 700 of the donors because counts were too low.

The cohort was made up of about 670 healthy bone marrow donors. All cohort members were sampled while nominally healthy, although unrecorded immune exposures were likely present. The donor tested CMV seropositive, placing the donor among the 290 or so seropositive members of the cohort. Each donor provided a peripheral blood sample, and peripheral blood mononuclear cells were used for TCR beta sequencing. Genomic DNA extraction from the blood cell samples was performed with the Qiagen DNeasy Blood Extraction Kit. Library generation was performed with the immunoSEQ multiplex PCR assay. A mixture of 60 forward primers for TCR Vbeta segments and 13 reverse primers for TCR Jbeta segments was used in the multiplex PCR. Amplification of the CDR3 region of rearranged TCR beta genes was performed with a multiplex PCR assay on genomic DNA. The Illumina HiSeq System was used to sequence the amplified TCR beta libraries as 87-base-pair reads. In the original analysis: A later analysis tallied 75 million to 95 million unique TCR beta chains across the 600 to 700 repertoires, and about 12 million of those chains were shared by two or more donors. Raw reads were error-corrected and collapsed into unique sequences by a nearest-neighbor algorithm in which closely related sequences were merged to remove PCR and sequencing errors. To assign V, D and J gene segments, CDR3 sequences were aligned to IMGT reference sequences. Each retained sequence needed at least a six-nucleotide match to both a V gene segment and a J gene segment. Rearrangements were called productive when the CDR3 lacked stop codons and stayed in frame with V and J; all others were non-productive. CDR3 was defined by IMGT convention, running from the second conserved V-encoded cysteine to the conserved J-encoded phenylalanine. Sequences without an unambiguous match to a single V gene segment were excluded from the earlier analysis of several hundred of the donors. In an earlier analysis of several hundred of the donors, a V segment was called functional when productive rearrangements were above 56.7%, and segregating when the standard deviation between donors exceeded 5%. A statistical classification framework was built to diagnose cytomegalovirus status from the catalog of TCR beta chain sequences. A later analysis assigned V and J genes by comparing TCR nucleotide sequences with IMGT/GENE-DB human TR gene sequences. The TCRdist pipeline was used in a later analysis to assign CDR3 sequences and most-parsimonious VDJ recombination scenarios. In a later analysis, every TCR beta chain was defined by the combination of its CDR3 amino acid sequence and its V-gene family, and reads without a unique V-gene family were dropped. A later analysis removed roughly 590 highly shared, low-generation-probability nucleotide sequences to deal with suspected cross-contamination and a sequencing artifact. In a later analysis, a clonal expansion index was calculated for each public chain from normalized within-repertoire ranks of inferred template counts. A later analysis computed generation probabilities with a VDJ recombination model fitted to out-of-frame rearrangements, and checked the results against IGoR. A later analysis scored TCR-TCR, TCR-HLA and TCR-CMV co-occurrence with hypergeometric tests, applying a repertoire-size bias correction to TCR pairs. A later analysis estimated false discovery rates by permuting HLA or CMV assignments 20 times. In a later analysis, co-occurring TCRs were grouped using DBSCAN, and TCRdist sequence similarity was added for clustering within HLA-allele-positive subsets. Co-occurrence clustering excluded repertoires with fewer than 30,000 or more than 120,000 public chains, plus five with anomalous nucleotide sharing. The source is immuneACCESS, and TCRdb retained only in-frame sequences with V and J called. Part of the clones is not carried over; for the studies checked, unresolved V genes explain less than half of this, and the remainder is unexplained. V and J calls and clone size follow that table, whereas D and trimming were derived from the DNA. This sample gives about 130,000 clones in total; about two thirds of them show up just once. The top ten clones comprise roughly 3% of the sample.

This clone has just one count. Its target antigen remains unknown. No quality values exist for individual bases; no much larger clone is one base distant. In the germline V gene, CDR1 corresponds to SGHTA and CDR2 to FQGTGA. Inclusive of the bounding cysteine and phenylalanine, the CDR3 is 15 residues long. The kept DNA is CDR3 alone, 45 bases in frame from the first base. Trimming removed 2 bases from V and 3 bases from J; the gene matches leave 3 bases unexplained. Sequences were obtained from PBMCs. Recombination connected TRBV7-3 to TRBJ2-7, and 11 bases in between align with TRBD2. This clonotype originated in a woman aged 60-75 years in good health and CMV-seropositive. The nucleotide sequence is TGTGCCAGCAGCTTATCTAGCGGGGGGCTCTACGAGCAGTACTTC. Its amino acids are CASSLSSGGLYEQYF.